The 13 T cell receptor beta chains below were found in one sample sequenced in a study of blood T cell repertoires in COVID-19. Measured with immunoSEQ multiplex PCR; TCRdb has only the in-frame clones, and not every one. Of over 85,000 clones listed, about 88% are singletons. Sequences were obtained from peripheral blood. Receptors were obtained from a man aged 40-49 years with acute or convalescent COVID-19.

This chain links TRBV6-5 with TRBJ1-4, with 9 bases aligning to TRBD1. Germline V CDR1 and CDR2: MNHEY, SVGAGI. J was trimmed by 5 bases and V by 6 bases; bases with no gene match: 4. There are 14 residues in the CDR3. The CDR3 spells CASRKTGGNEKLFF. The CDR3 DNA reads as TGTGCCAGCAGGAAGACAGGGGGAAATGAAAAACTGTTTTTT.

The CDR3 region is CASSAGTGGNTEAFF. The CDR3 DNA is TGTGCCAGCTCGGCCGGGACAGGGGGGAACACTGAAGCTTTCTTT. The chain is built from TRBV18 and TRBJ1-1; TRBD1 matches at 11 bases. Per germline, CDR1 KGHSH and CDR2 LQKENI. Unmatched junction bases numbered 4, after V lost 6 bases and J lost 1 base. The CDR3 covers 15 residues.

The chain has TRBV20-1 and TRBJ2-1, with D hard to call. The CDR3 contains 11 residues. The germline V and J ends were trimmed by 4 bases and 8 bases, with 9 bases remaining between them. Looked up from germline, CDR1 is DFQATT and CDR2 is SNEGSKA (reference sequence). The CDR3 sequence is CSANVPDEQFF. As DNA, the CDR3 is TGCAGTGCTAATGTCCCCGATGAGCAGTTCTTC.

The chain combines TRBV5-1 with TRBJ2-2; D remains ambiguous. The CDR3 totals 14 residues. Trimming shortened V by 0 bases and J by 4 bases, and 7 bases separated the two germline ends. In germline, CDR1 is SGHRS, CDR2 YFSETQ. The CDR3 is CASSLEQTTGELFF. The DNA of the CDR3 is TGCGCCAGCAGCTTGGAACAGACCACCGGGGAGCTGTTTTTT.

This chain connects TRBV6-4 to TRBJ2-3; 7 bases agree with TRBD1. Germline CDR1 is MRHNA and CDR2 is SNTAGT. CDR3 size: 15 residues. Trimming took 2 bases from V and 4 from J; bases not matched to a gene: 6. The CDR3 protein is CASSDTWQGADTQYF. The CDR3 DNA sequence: TGTGCCAGCAGTGACACTTGGCAGGGGGCAGATACGCAGTATTTT.

The chain has TRBV12-5 and TRBJ2-1; no clear D gene. The CDR3 is 13 amino acids. Trimming pared 1 base from V and 9 bases from J, leaving 10 bases between. CDR1 LGHNT and CDR2 FRNRAP come from the germline V gene. CDR3 bases: TGTGCTAGTGGTTTGGGTAGCTTTAGTGAGCAGTTCTTC. It is translated as CASGLGSFSEQFF.

The rearrangement links TRBV5-1 to TRBJ1-2; the D gene is possibly TRBD1 (5 bases). In germline, CDR1 is SGHRS, CDR2 YFSETQ. This CDR3 spans 12 amino acids. Deletions cut 7 bases from V and 4 bases from J, with 11 bases between. The CDR3 spells CASGSGGYGYTF. In DNA, the CDR3 is TGCGCCAGCGGGTCGGGGGGCTATGGCTACACCTTC. Combining the CDR3 with reference TRBV5-1 and TRBJ1-2 gives the whole variable domain KAGVTQTPRYLIKTRGQQVTLSCSPISGHRSVSWYQQTPGQGLQFLFEYFSETQRNKGNFPGRFSGRQFSNSRSEMNVSTLELGDSALYLCASGSGGYGYTFGSGTRLTVV.

The CDR3, as DNA: TGTGCCAGCAGTGAAGGTTGGCGGACTAGCGGGACAGATACGCAGTATTTT. Translating gives CASSEGWRTSGTDTQYF. The chain is built from TRBV2 and TRBJ2-3; 11 bases align to TRBD2. CDR3 length: 17 amino acids. Germline assignment: CDR1 SNHLY and CDR2 FYNNEI. Germline trimming cut 1 base from V and 3 bases from J; bases unmatched to any gene: 6.

This rearrangement joins TRBV11-2 to TRBJ2-7; 7 bases fit TRBD1. The V segment lost 5 bases and the J segment 2 bases; nucleotides outside the gene matches: 6. Germline V gives CDR1 SGHAT, CDR2 FQNNGV. CDR3 length: 14 amino acids. CDR3 residues: CASSRGQVPYEQYF. The CDR3 region has the DNA TGTGCCAGCAGCCGTGGACAGGTACCCTACGAGCAGTACTTC.

A few counts support this clone. The gene calls are TRBV20-1 and TRBJ2-5; 7 bases line up with TRBD2. V shed 6 bases, J shed 5 bases, and the junction held 3 bases outside the gene matches. Germline loops: CDR1 DFQATT, CDR2 SNEGSKA (reference sequence). CDR3 length: 11 residues. The DNA for the CDR3 is TGCAGTGCACGGGGGGATGAGACCCAGTACTTC. It codes for CSARGDETQYF.

The chain recombines TRBV5-1 with TRBJ1-6; TRBD1 matches at 8 bases. V was clipped by 0 bases and J by 10 bases; unmatched bases: 6. The CDR3 runs 15 residues. Germline V gives CDR1 SGHRS, CDR2 YFSETQ. CDR3 nucleotide sequence: TGCGCCAGCAGCTTGGAGGTCAGGGGGCGATCACCCCTCCACTTT. This sequence encodes CASSLEVRGRSPLHF. The entire variable domain, with the rest obtained from reference TRBV5-1 and TRBJ1-6, is as follows: KAGVTQTPRYLIKTRGQQVTLSCSPISGHRSVSWYQQTPGQGLQFLFEYFSETQRNKGNFPGRFSGRQFSNSRSEMNVSTLELGDSALYLCASSLEVRGRSPLHFGNGTRLTVT.

This chain links TRBV9 with TRBJ2-1; TRBD1 matches at 8 bases. Trimming removed 3 bases from V and 2 bases from J; junction bases left unmatched: 7. CDR3 length: 16 residues. Germline CDR1 is SGDLS and CDR2 is YYNGEE. CDR3 sequence reads: CASSDTRTGPYNEQFF. CDR3 bases: TGTGCCAGCAGCGATACGAGGACAGGGCCCTACAATGAGCAGTTCTTC.

The chain recombines TRBV27 with TRBJ2-3, with D possibly matching TRBD2 (6 bases). This CDR3 contains 14 residues. Trimming removed 4 bases at V and 4 bases at J, with 12 bases between. CDR1 and CDR2 (germline): MNHEY, SMNVEV (reference sequence). This CDR3 is CASSSGSRADTQYF. CDR3 sequence (DNA): TGTGCCAGCAGTTCCGGGAGTCGGGCAGATACGCAGTATTTT.